This is a list of T cell receptor beta chains from one sample in a study of blood T cell repertoires in COVID-19. TCRdb's copy holds only in-frame clones and misses some; the assay was immunoSEQ multiplex PCR. The table records tens of thousands of clones, around 84% of them present only once. The source material was peripheral blood. The receptor source for this set is a man aged 50 to 59 with active COVID-19. The CDR3 runs from the conserved cysteine through the conserved F or W.

CDR3: CASSETGRAGELFF
J: TRBJ2-2
V: TRBV25-1

CDR3: CASSEGTATGQFF
J: TRBJ2-1
V: TRBV6-1

CDR3: CASRGGMAYEQYF
J: TRBJ2-7
V: TRBV27

CDR3: CASSPPRGSVGTGELFF
J: TRBJ2-2
V: TRBV18

CDR3: CASSLAFSSGGDTDTQYF
J: TRBJ2-3
V: TRBV7-2

CDR3: CASSLVVELNEQFF
J: TRBJ2-1
V: TRBV11-2

CDR3: CASSEVGGGGTRDTIYF
J: TRBJ1-3
V: TRBV6-1

CDR3: CASSLGGGSYGYTF
J: TRBJ1-2
V: TRBV5-4

CDR3: CASSQAWTANTGELFF
J: TRBJ2-2
V: TRBV3-1/TRBV3-2

CDR3: CASSQDARLSSYNEQFF
J: TRBJ2-1
V: TRBV4-1

CDR3: CASTGPLAGYTF
J: TRBJ1-2
V: TRBV7-9

CDR3: CASSLLDRARETQYF
J: TRBJ2-5
V: TRBV11-2

CDR3: CAISKTGDSYEQYF
J: TRBJ2-7
V: TRBV10-3

CDR3: CASSAGGGSNQPQHF
J: TRBJ1-5
V: TRBV2

CDR3: CASSVAPGWSSDTQYF
J: TRBJ2-3
V: TRBV9

CDR3: CASSERQGPTSFYNEQFF
J: TRBJ2-1
V: TRBV25-1

CDR3: CASGLAQRSGGPYNEQFF
J: TRBJ2-1
V: TRBV12-5

CDR3: CASSVQTRARDAFF
J: TRBJ1-1
V: TRBV19

CDR3: CASSIGQGIFNTEAFF
J: TRBJ1-1
V: TRBV19

CDR3: CASSQPGLAGAGSYNEQFF
J: TRBJ2-1
V: TRBV27

CDR3: CASSSALGGSFNEQFF
J: TRBJ2-1
V: TRBV6-2/TRBV6-3

CDR3: CASSPRTATNSPLHF
J: TRBJ1-6
V: TRBV5-1

CDR3: CASSSQGEGAAEAFF
J: TRBJ1-1
V: TRBV5-1

CDR3: CASSSRTGGNTEAFF
J: TRBJ1-1
V: TRBV7-2

CDR3: CASSLDRSNQPQHF
J: TRBJ1-5
V: TRBV5-4

CDR3: CALSRGYNEQFF
J: TRBJ2-1
V: TRBV30

CDR3: CASSNSGTGVTGELFF
J: TRBJ2-2
V: TRBV18

CDR3: CAWSQAGSSYNEQFF
J: TRBJ2-1
V: TRBV30

CDR3: CASSLHNKNSPLHF
J: TRBJ1-6
V: TRBV7-9

CDR3: CASSLTRGSGNTIYF
J: TRBJ1-3
V: TRBV27

CDR3: CASSFTPGDSPLHF
J: TRBJ1-6
V: TRBV7-6

CDR3: CASSETTGGNEKLFF
J: TRBJ1-4
V: TRBV5-4

CDR3: CASSPFTYEQYF
J: TRBJ2-7
V: TRBV18